Listed here is a single T cell receptor beta chain. Its antigen is undetermined. This record comes from a study of T cell responses to AZD1222 COVID-19 vaccine. Study conclusions and caveats: Possibly, clonal diversity was underestimated; donors were largely white British and included more females. Per reports, nearly half of all spike-specific TCRs target regions that are unmutated in variants.

V shed 4 bases, J shed 8 bases, and the junction held 7 bases outside the gene matches. This CDR3 comprises 13 residues. The germline gives CDR1 MDHEN, CDR2 SYDVKM. Clones were sequenced by immunoSEQ multiplex PCR, and TCRdb holds only the in-frame ones, with some missing. The data hold 90,000 to 130,000 clones, with about 82% observed a single time. The chain carries TRBV28 and TRBJ1-2, with 7 bases that match TRBD1. The input for sequencing was peripheral blood, taken on day 0 of AZD1222 vaccination. The source of this sequence is an adult in good health. The CDR3 region has the DNA TGTGCCAGCAGTTCTCCCACAGGGGAGGGCTACACCTTC. Translating it yields CASSSPTGEGYTF.